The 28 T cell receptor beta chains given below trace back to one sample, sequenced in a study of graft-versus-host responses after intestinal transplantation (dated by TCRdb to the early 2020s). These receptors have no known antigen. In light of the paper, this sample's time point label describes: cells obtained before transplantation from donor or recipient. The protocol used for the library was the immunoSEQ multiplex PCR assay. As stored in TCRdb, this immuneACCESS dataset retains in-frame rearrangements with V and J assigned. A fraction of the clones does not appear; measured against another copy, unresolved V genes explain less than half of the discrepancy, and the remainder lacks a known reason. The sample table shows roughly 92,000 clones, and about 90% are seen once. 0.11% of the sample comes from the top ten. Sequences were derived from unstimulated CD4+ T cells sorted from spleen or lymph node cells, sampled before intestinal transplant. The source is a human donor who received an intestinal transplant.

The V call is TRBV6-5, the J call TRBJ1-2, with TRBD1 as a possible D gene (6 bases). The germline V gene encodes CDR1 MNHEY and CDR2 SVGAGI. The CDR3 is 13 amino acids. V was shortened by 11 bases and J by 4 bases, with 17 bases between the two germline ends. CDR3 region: CAAVGGRLYGYTF. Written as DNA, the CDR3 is TGTGCCGCAGTAGGGGGACGACTCTATGGCTACACCTTC.

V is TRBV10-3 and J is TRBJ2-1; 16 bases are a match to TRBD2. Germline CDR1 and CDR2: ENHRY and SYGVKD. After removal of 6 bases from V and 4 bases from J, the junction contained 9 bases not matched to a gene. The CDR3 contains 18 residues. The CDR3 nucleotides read TGTGCCATCAGAGGGACTAGCGGGGGGGTGGGTGGTTACAATGAGCAGTTCTTC. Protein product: CAIRGTSGGVGGYNEQFF.

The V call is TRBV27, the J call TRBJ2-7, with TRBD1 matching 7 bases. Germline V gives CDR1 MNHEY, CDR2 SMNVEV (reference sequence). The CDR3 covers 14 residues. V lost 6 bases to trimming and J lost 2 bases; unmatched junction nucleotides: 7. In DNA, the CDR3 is TGTGCCAGCAGGAGACAGGGTGTAGCCTACGAGCAGTACTTC. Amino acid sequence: CASRRQGVAYEQYF.

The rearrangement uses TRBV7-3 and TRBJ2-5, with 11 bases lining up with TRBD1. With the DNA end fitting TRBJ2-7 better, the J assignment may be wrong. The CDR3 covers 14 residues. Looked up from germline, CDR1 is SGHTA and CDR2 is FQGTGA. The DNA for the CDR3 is TGTGCCAGCAGCTTGGGACAGGGGGCCTACGAGCAGTACTTC. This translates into CASSLGQGAYEQYF.

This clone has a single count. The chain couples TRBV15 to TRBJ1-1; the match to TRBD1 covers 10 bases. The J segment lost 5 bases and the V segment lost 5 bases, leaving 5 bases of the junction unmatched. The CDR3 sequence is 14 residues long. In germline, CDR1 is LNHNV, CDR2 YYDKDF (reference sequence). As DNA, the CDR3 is TGTGCCACCAGCCCACGACAGGGGGCGACTGAAGCTTTCTTT. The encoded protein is CATSPRQGATEAFF.

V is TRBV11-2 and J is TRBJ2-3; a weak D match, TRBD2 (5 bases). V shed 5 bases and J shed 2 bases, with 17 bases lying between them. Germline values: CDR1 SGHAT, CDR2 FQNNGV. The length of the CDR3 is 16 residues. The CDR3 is CASSREVEGSTDTQYF. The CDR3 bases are TGTGCCAGCAGCAGAGAGGTTGAGGGATCCACAGATACGCAGTATTTT. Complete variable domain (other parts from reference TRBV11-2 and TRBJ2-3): EAGVAQSPRYKIIEKRQSVAFWCNPISGHATLYWYQQILGQGPKLLIQFQNNGVVDDSQLPKDRFSAERLKGVDSTLKIQPAKLEDSAVYLCASSREVEGSTDTQYFGPGTRLTVL.

For the CDR3, the DNA is TGCGCCAGCAGCGCGGCCCCTAGCGGGGAAACCTACGAGCAGTACTTC. Translated: CASSAAPSGETYEQYF. This rearrangement joins TRBV5-1 to TRBJ2-7, with 9 bases aligning to TRBD2. CDR3 length equals 16 residues. The germline V gene has CDR1 SGHRS and CDR2 YFSETQ. Losses at the gene ends were 4 bases for V and 2 bases for J; bases not matched to a gene: 10.

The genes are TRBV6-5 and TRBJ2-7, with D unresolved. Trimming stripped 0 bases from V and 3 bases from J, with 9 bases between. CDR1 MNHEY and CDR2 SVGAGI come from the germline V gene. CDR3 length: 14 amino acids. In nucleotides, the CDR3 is TGTGCCAGCAGTTACTCGATCCCCAGCTACGAGCAGTACTTC. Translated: CASSYSIPSYEQYF.

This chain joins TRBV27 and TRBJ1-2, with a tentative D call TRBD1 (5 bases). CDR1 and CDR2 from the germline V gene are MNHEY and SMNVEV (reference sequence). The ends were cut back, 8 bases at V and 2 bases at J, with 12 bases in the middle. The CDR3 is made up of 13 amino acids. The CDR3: CASGTWGNYGYTF. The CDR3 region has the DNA TGTGCCAGCGGCACCTGGGGCAACTATGGCTACACCTTC.

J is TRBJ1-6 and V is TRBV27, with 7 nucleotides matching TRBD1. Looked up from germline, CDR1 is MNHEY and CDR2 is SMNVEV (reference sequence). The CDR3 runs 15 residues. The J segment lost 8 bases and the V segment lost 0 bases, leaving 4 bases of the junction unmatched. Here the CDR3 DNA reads TGTGCCAGCAGTTTATCTCAGGGGGTGGATTCACCCCTCCACTTT. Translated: CASSLSQGVDSPLHF.

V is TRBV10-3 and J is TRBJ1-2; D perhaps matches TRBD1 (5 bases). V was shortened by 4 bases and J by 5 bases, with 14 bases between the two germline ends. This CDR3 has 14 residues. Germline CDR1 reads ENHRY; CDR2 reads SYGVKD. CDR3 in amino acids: CAISGVSRGYGYTF. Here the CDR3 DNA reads TGTGCCATCAGTGGGGTCAGTAGGGGATATGGCTACACCTTC.

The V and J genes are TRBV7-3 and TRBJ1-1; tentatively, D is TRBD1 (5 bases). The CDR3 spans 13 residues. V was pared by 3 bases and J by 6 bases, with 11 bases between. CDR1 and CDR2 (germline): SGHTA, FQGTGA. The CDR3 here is CASSFAGWAEAFF. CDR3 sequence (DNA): TGTGCCAGCAGCTTCGCAGGGTGGGCTGAAGCTTTCTTT.

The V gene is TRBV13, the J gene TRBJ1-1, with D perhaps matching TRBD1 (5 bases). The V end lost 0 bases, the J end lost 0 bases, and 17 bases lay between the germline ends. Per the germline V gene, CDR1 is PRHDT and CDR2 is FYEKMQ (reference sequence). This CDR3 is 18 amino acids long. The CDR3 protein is CASSLGGQGLTVNTEAFF. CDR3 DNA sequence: TGTGCCAGCAGCTTAGGCGGACAAGGCCTGACCGTGAACACTGAAGCTTTCTTT.

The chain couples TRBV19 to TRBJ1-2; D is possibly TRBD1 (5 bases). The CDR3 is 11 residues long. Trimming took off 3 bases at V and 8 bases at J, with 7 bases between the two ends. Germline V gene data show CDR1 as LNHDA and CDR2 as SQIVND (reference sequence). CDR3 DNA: TGTGCCAGTAGTATTGGGGGGGGCTACACCTTC. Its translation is CASSIGGGYTF. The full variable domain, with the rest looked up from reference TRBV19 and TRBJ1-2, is DGGITQSPKYLFRKEGQNVTLSCEQNLNHDAMYWYRQDPGQGLRLIYYSQIVNDFQKGDIAEGYSVSREKKESFPLTVTSAQKNPTAFYLCASSIGGGYTFGSGTRLTVV.

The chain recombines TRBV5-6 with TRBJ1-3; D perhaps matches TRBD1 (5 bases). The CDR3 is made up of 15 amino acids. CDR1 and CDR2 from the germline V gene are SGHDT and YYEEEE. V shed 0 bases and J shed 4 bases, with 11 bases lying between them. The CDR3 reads CASSLARALGNTIYF. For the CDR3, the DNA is TGTGCCAGCAGCTTGGCCAGGGCTCTCGGAAACACCATATATTTT.

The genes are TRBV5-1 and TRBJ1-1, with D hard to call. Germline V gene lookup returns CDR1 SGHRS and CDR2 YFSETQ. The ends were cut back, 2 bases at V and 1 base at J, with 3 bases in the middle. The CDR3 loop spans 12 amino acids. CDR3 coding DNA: TGCGCCAGCAGCTTACAGAACACTGAAGCTTTCTTT. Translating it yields CASSLQNTEAFF.

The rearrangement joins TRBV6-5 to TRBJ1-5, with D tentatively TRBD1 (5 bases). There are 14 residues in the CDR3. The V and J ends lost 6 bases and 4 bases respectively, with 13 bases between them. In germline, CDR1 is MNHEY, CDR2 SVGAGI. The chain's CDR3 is CASSQGPGNQPQHF. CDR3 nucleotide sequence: TGTGCCAGCAGCCAGGGCCCTGGAAATCAGCCCCAGCATTTT.

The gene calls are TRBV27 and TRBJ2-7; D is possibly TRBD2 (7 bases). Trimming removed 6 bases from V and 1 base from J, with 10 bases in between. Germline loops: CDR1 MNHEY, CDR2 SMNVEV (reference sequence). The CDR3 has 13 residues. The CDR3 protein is CASRGGQSYEQYF. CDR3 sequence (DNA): TGTGCCAGCAGGGGGGGGCAGTCCTACGAGCAGTACTTC.

CDR3 protein: CASSTGSPNTEAFF. CDR3 DNA sequence: TGTGCCAGCAGCACGGGATCACCGAACACTGAAGCTTTCTTT. The chain is built from TRBV11-2 and TRBJ1-1; D is unclear. The ends were cut back, 5 bases at V and 1 base at J, with 11 bases in the middle. The CDR3 is 14 residues long. Germline CDR1 and CDR2: SGHAT and FQNNGV.

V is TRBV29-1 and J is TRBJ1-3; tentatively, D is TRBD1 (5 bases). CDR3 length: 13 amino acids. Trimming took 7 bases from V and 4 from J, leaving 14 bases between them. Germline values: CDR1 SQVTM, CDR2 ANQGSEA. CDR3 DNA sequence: TGCAGCGGGACGGGGGTCCCCGGAAACACCATATATTTT. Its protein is CSGTGVPGNTIYF.

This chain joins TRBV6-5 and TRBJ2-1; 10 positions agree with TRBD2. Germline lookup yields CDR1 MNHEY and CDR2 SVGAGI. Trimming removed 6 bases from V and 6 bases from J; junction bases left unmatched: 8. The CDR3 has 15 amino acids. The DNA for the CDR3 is TGTGCCAGCAGGGGAGCGGGGGGGCCCGTCAATGAGCAGTTCTTC. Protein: CASRGAGGPVNEQFF.

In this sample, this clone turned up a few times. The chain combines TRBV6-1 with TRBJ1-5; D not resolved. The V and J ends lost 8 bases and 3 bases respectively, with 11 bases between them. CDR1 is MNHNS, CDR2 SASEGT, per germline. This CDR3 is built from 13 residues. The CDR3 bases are TGTGCCAGCCTGGACTGGGCCAATCAGCCCCAGCATTTT. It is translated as CASLDWANQPQHF.

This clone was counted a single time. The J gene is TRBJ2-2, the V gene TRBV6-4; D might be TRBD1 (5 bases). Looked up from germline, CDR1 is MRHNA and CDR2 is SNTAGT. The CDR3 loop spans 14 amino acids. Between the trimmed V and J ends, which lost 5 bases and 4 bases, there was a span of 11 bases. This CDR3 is CASSRTLGTGELFF. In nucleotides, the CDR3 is TGTGCCAGCAGTCGGACACTGGGCACCGGGGAGCTGTTTTTT.

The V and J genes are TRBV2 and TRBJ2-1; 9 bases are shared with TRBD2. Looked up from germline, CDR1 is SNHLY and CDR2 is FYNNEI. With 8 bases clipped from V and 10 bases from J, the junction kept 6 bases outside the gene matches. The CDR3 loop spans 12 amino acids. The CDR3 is CASVYAGGEQFF. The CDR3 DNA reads TGTGCCAGCGTATACGCGGGGGGGGAGCAGTTCTTC.

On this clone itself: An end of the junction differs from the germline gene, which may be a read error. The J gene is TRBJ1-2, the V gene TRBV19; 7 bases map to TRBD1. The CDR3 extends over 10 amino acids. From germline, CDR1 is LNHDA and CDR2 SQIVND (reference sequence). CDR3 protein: CASVETGKSF. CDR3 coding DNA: TGTGCCAGTGTGGAGACAGGGAAATCCTTC.

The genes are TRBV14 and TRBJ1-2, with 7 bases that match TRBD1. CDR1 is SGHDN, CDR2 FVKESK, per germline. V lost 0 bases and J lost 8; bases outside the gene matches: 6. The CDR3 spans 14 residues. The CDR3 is CASSQDGQARGYTF. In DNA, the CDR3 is TGTGCCAGCAGCCAAGATGGACAGGCCAGGGGCTACACCTTC.

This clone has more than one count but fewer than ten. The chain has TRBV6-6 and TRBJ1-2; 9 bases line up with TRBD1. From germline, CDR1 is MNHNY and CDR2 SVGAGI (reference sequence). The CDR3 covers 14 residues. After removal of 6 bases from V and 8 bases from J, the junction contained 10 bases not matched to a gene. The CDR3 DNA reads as TGTGCCAGCAGGGGGGACAGGGACCTTCCCGGCTACACCTTC. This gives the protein CASRGDRDLPGYTF.

The CDR3 region is CASGRLAEETQYF. In nucleotides, the CDR3 is TGTGCCAGCGGGAGGCTAGCGGAAGAGACCCAGTACTTC. The chain recombines TRBV6-5 with TRBJ2-5, with 7 bases identical to TRBD2. This CDR3 is 13 amino acids long. Germline V lookup: CDR1 MNHEY, CDR2 SVGAGI. Germline trimming cut 8 bases from V and 3 bases from J; bases unmatched to any gene: 6.